This T cell receptor beta chain comes out of a study of T cell repertoires in cytomegalovirus infection. Notes on the study in general: Identification of carriers of CMV plus the relevant HLA was achieved through cumulative public TCR beta family frequency. HLA-C-restricted CMV-specific TCR beta clonotypes were dominant in the ex vivo response.

Trimming cost V 2 bases and J 4 bases; bases outside gene matches: 9. This CDR3 comprises 15 residues. Looked up from germline, CDR1 is DFQATT and CDR2 is SNEGSKA (reference sequence). TCRdb re-called the reads through MiXCR, storing one row per CDR3 protein. The top ten clones hold approximately 10% of a sample with about 490,000 distinct CDR3 sequences, approximately 10% of them seen once. The sample holds a few counts of this clonotype. Its antigen is still unknown. The TCR sequence derives from a human donor in good health (CMV status not recorded). Some clones in this sample may be carry-over from other donors' samples. The sequenced material came from PBMCs. The chain links TRBV20-1 to TRBJ2-3; 7 nucleotides match TRBD2. CDR3 region: CSARPSGAPPDTQYF. For the CDR3, the DNA is TGCAGTGCTAGACCCAGCGGGGCCCCCCCAGATACGCAGTATTTT.